This TCR beta chain was captured by sequencing in a study of CD8+CD57+ T cells in acquired aplastic anemia. Study in general: Mean DNA quantity obtained from sorted CD4+ and CD8+ cells was 2.5 to 4 ug. General observations from the study: Both patients and controls carried the same twenty-nine CD8+ CDR3 sequences. Between patients and controls, CD8+ Simpson's diversity did not vary significantly.

With respect to this clonotype: The antigen remains unidentified.

Patients who underwent sequencing had shown CD8+CD57+ cell expansion by flow cytometry. Patients, without exception, had severe acquired aplastic anemia. Per germline, CDR1 SGDLS and CDR2 YYNGEE. V was clipped by 3 bases and J by 5 bases; unmatched bases: 9. The CDR3 runs to 16 residues. The study profiled TCR beta VDJ and CDR3 using genomic DNA as template. TCRdb re-analysed the reads in MiXCR, keeping a single row per CDR3 protein. The sample carries more than 150,000 distinct CDR3 sequences, about 44% recorded once. Specimen: sorted CD4+, CD8+, or CD8+CD57+ T cells (not recorded which) from PBMCs. This chain links TRBV9 with TRBJ2-1, with 9 positions matching TRBD2. This clonotype was obtained from a human donor with aplastic anemia. In DNA, the CDR3 is TGTGCCAGCAGCGACCGGACTAGCGCCTCTCACAATGAGCAGTTCTTC. This gives the protein CASSDRTSASHNEQFF.